Below are 10 T cell receptor beta chains sequenced from a single sample in a study of regulatory T cells in long-lasting Graves disease. Time point defined: newly diagnosed GD, antithyroid drugs for less than 3 months. After RNA was extracted from PBMCs, the TCR library was made from it. According to the study, TCR beta libraries were built with iRepertoire HTBI primers and CDR3-region Arm-PCR. TCRdb recomputed calls from the multiplex PCR reads with MiXCR, one row per CDR3 protein. The sample consists of over 300,000 distinct CDR3 sequences, around 15% of them appearing once. The sample consisted of peripheral blood mononuclear cells (PBMCs), taken at new diagnosis, from a patient treated with antithyroid drugs. The receptors derive from a female donor with Graves disease.

This clonotype was counted at least ten times. V gene TRBV5-1 combines with J gene TRBJ2-7, with TRBD1 identical over 10 bases. The CDR3 is made up of 16 amino acids. After removal of 3 bases from V and 3 bases from J, the junction contained 9 bases not matched to a gene. In germline, CDR1 is SGHRS, CDR2 YFSETQ. The CDR3, as DNA: TGCGCCAGCAGCTCCCAACCGGGACAGGGGAACTACGAGCAGTACTTC. It yields the protein CASSSQPGQGNYEQYF.

This clonotype was found many times. The chain employs TRBV27 and TRBJ2-1; 13 bases are shared with TRBD2. The trim removed 6 bases at V and 7 bases at J, leaving 18 bases unmatched. The CDR3 is 19 residues long. Germline assignment: CDR1 MNHEY and CDR2 SMNVEV (reference sequence). CDR3 sequence (DNA): TGTGCCAGCAGATTGCTCCGGACTAGCGGGGGCCTTCATGAGAATGAGCAGTTCTTC. Its translation is CASRLLRTSGGLHENEQFF.

This clonotype was observed at least ten times. V and J are TRBV13 and TRBJ2-3; tentative D call: TRBD1 (5 bases). Trimming left V 2 bases short and J 2 bases short, with 8 bases between. CDR1 and CDR2 from the germline V gene are PRHDT and FYEKMQ (reference sequence). This CDR3 region has 14 residues. CDR3 sequence reads: CASSLRQYTDTQYF. In nucleotides, the CDR3 is TGTGCCAGCAGCTTACGACAGTACACAGATACGCAGTATTTT.

Regarding this clonotype: This is likely an artifact of a read error, given a far larger clone one base away. This chain links TRBV28 with TRBJ1-6; 7 bases fit TRBD1. Germline V lookup: CDR1 MDHEN, CDR2 SYDVKM. The CDR3 has 17 amino acids. The V and J ends lost 4 bases and 2 bases, in that order; junction bases with no gene match: 8. CDR3 nucleotides: TGTGCCAGCAGTTCGGGACAGCTGAGCCCCTATAATTCACCCCTCCACTTT. Protein product: CASSSGQLSPYNSPLHF.

The rearrangement joins TRBV12-3 or TRBV12-4 to TRBJ2-3, with 7 bases that match TRBD2. The J call may be mistaken, given a closer DNA end match to TRBJ2-7. The CDR3 is made up of 15 amino acids. The CDR3: CASTLSGAGVYEQYF. The CDR3 region has the DNA TGTGCCAGCACTCTCAGCGGGGCTGGAGTCTACGAGCAGTACTTC.

This CDR3 reads CASSNRQGRGQPQHF. CDR3 in DNA: TGTGCCAGCAGTAACCGACAGGGAAGAGGACAGCCCCAGCATTTT. The chain combines TRBV6-2 or TRBV6-3 with TRBJ1-5; 7 bases line up with TRBD1. The CDR3 runs 15 residues. CDR1 is MNHEY, CDR2 SVGEGT, per germline. V lost 5 bases to trimming and J lost 7 bases; unmatched junction nucleotides: 11.

This clonotype was picked up many times. This chain links TRBV12-3 or TRBV12-4 with TRBJ1-5; D uncertain. V lost 6 bases and J lost 3, with 6 bases in between. The CDR3 sequence is 12 residues long. This chain's CDR3 is CASRDYNQPQHF. The CDR3 DNA is TGTGCCAGCAGAGACTACAATCAGCCCCAGCATTTT.

This clonotype occurred many times. This chain joins TRBV6-2 or TRBV6-3 and TRBJ1-1; D ambiguous. V was pared by 7 bases and J by 5 bases, with 17 bases between. This CDR3 comprises 14 residues. Germline loops: CDR1 MNHEY, CDR2 SVGEGT. CDR3: CASNAVLLKTEAFF. Here the CDR3 DNA reads TGTGCCAGCAATGCCGTTCTCCTTAAAACTGAAGCTTTCTTT.

This clonotype appeared many times. This chain uses TRBV30 with TRBJ1-2; TRBD1 matches at 7 bases. CDR3 length: 14 residues. J was trimmed by 11 bases and V by 1 base; bases with no gene match: 13. Germline assignment: CDR1 GTSNPN and CDR2 SVGIG (reference sequence). The CDR3 spells CAWSGVGTVQGYTF. In nucleotides, the CDR3 is TGTGCCTGGAGTGGTGTTGGGACAGTGCAAGGGTACACCTTC.

This chain uses TRBV20-1 with TRBJ2-1, with 11 bases aligning to TRBD2. Germline CDR1 and CDR2: DFQATT and SNEGSKA (reference sequence). V was pared by 0 bases and J by 2 bases, with 0 bases of the junction left unmatched. CDR3 length: 15 residues. In DNA, the CDR3 is TGCAGTGCTAGAGATAGCGGGAGGGCCTACAATGAGCAGTTCTTC. Its protein is CSARDSGRAYNEQFF.